The sequence of this TCR beta chain was determined in a study of T-cell memory formation after mild COVID-19 (dated by TCRdb to about 2021). For the study in its entirety: Most TCR sequence clusters were specific to one of the two donors. T-cell clones expanding and contracting after mild COVID-19 in a couple of donors were tracked by longitudinal TCRalpha and TCRbeta repertoire sequencing. Two young, previously healthy adult volunteers made up the cohort, one male and one female.

The junction carries 11 bases between V and J, which are trimmed by 0 bases and 7 bases respectively. Including cysteine and phenylalanine, the CDR3 has 14 amino acids. Only CDR3 DNA remains: 42 bases, in frame from the first base. Taken from the germline V gene, the CDR1 and CDR2 loops are SGHDT and YYEEEE. In this sample, this clonotype turned up many times. Its recognized antigen is unknown. No base qualities exist here, and no much larger clone lies one base off it. Sequencing used an Illumina NovaSeq 6000. Using 5'RACE with constant-segment primers, TCRalpha and TCRbeta cDNA libraries were constructed, with sample barcodes and unique molecular identifiers added in the process. RNA was extracted from every sample with Trizol reagent. Libraries were amplified in two PCR steps, with a second sample barcode and Illumina TruSeq adapters added in the second step. Sequencing of libraries was performed on an Illumina NovaSeq with 2 x 150 bp paired-end reads. Under the source paper's analysis protocol: Demultiplexing of reads and collapsing into UMI-guided consensus sequences were performed with migec v1.2.7. Using mixcr v2.1.11, UMI consensuses were aligned to TRA and TRB V and J templates and then assembled into clonotypes. Clonotypes were classified as expanded or contracted when called significant by both edgeR and NoisET, with noise models trained on biological replicates. For edgeR calls, the thresholds were a false discovery rate-adjusted p below 0.01 and a log2 fold-change of 1. As an exploratory analysis of dynamics, PCA with hierarchical clustering was applied to max-normalized trajectories of the 1000 most abundant clonotypes. Separately sequenced CD4+ and CD8+ repertoires were used to assign the CD4 or CD8 phenotype of responding clones. TCRdb reworked the public reads: Q25 trimming with fastp, MiXCR clone assembly, productive beta chains retained. Identical CDR3 proteins give one entry, which carries the most common genes and DNA. These V and J calls rely on TCRdb rather than the paper's analysis. This sample gives under 450,000 distinct CDR3 sequences in total; 20% of them show up just once. The leading ten clones occupy around 23% of the sample.

Ficoll-Paque density gradient centrifugation was used to isolate PBMCs. What the study reported, not specific to this receptor: The detection of some responding clones in pre-infection memory suggests that pre-existing cross-reactive memory T cells joined the SARS-CoV-2 response. SARS-CoV-2 specificity was not confirmed for the second-wave clones peaking on day 37. The study included only a couple of mild cases, and larger cohorts that include severe cases with pre-infection samples were judged to be necessary. Contracting CD4+ clones were found mainly in CM and EM memory subsets, while CD8+ clones were enriched in EMRA. Balanced CD4/CD8 phenotypes were observed for clones contracting from day 15 to 85, whereas a bias towards CD4+ was observed for a second wave of clones expanding from day 15 to 37.

Sequencing input: PBMCs or a T cell subset sorted from them (not recorded which). The sequence derives from a man in his late teens or twenties who had mild COVID-19 (a few samples of this study predate the infection). The sample titles of this study are shuffled in the database, so cell type and time point are left out; the donor was told from shared clones. The sequence links TRBV5-6 to TRBJ1-5; TRBD1 is perhaps the D gene, given 6 matching bases. The CDR3: CASSLDRVWQPQHF. The DNA sequence follows: TGTGCCAGCAGCTTGGACAGGGTATGGCAGCCCCAGCATTTT. When the CDR3 is completed using the reference TRBV5-6 and TRBJ1-5 genes on either side, the full variable domain is DAGVTQSPTHLIKTRGQQVTLRCSPKSGHDTVSWYQQALGQGPQFIFQYYEEEERQRGNFPDRFSGHQFPNYSSELNVNALLLGDSALYLCASSLDRVWQPQHFGDGTRLSIL.